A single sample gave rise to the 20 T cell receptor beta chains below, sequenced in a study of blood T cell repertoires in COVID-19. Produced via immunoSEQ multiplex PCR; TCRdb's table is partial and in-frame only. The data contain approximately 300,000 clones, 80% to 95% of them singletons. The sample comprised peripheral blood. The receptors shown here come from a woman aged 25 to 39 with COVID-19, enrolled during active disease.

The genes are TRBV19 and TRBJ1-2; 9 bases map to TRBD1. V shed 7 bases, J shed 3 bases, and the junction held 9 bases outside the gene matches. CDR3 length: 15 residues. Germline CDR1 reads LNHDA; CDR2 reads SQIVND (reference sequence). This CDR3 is CASTAPGQGHYGYTF. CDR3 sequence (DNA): TGTGCCAGTACTGCCCCGGGACAGGGTCACTATGGCTACACCTTC.

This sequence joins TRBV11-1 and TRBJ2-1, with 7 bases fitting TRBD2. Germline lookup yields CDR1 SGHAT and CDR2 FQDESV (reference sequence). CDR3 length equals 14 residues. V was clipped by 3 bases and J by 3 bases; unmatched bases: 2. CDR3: CASSLGGVYNEQFF. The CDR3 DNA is TGTGCCAGCAGCTTGGGGGGGGTCTACAATGAGCAGTTCTTC.

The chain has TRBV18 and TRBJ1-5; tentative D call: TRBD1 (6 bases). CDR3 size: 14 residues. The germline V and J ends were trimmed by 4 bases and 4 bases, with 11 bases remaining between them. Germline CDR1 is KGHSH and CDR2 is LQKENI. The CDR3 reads CASSLTGTNQPQHF. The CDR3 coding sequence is TGTGCCAGCTCACTCACGGGGACAAATCAGCCCCAGCATTTT. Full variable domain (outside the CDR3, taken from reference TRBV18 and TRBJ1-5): NAGVMQNPRHLVRRRGQEARLRCSPMKGHSHVYWYRQLPEEGLKFMVYLQKENIIDESGMPKERFSAEFPKEGPSILRIQQVVRGDSAAYFCASSLTGTNQPQHFGDGTRLSIL.

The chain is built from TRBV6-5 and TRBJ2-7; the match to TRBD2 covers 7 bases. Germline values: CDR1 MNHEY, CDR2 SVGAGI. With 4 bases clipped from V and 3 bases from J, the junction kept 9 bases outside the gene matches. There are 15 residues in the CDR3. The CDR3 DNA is TGTGCCAGCAGTTTTCGGCGGGAGCCCCTCTACGAGCAGTACTTC. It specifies CASSFRREPLYEQYF.

As DNA, the CDR3 is TGTGCCAGCAGCTTTGCGGCGGTGGGGCAGTATTTT. It is translated as CASSFAAVGQYF. The chain uses TRBV7-9 and TRBJ2-3; unclear D gene. This CDR3 contains 12 residues. Germline assignment: CDR1 SEHNR and CDR2 FQNEAQ (reference sequence). Trimming removed 3 bases at V and 11 bases at J, with 12 bases between.

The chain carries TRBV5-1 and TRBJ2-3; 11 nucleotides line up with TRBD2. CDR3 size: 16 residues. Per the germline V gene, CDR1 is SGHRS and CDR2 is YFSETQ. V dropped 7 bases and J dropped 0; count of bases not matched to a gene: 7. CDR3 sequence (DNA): TGCGCCAGCGCCGGAGCTAGCGGGAGGAGCACAGATACGCAGTATTTT. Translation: CASAGASGRSTDTQYF. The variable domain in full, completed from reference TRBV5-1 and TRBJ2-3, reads KAGVTQTPRYLIKTRGQQVTLSCSPISGHRSVSWYQQTPGQGLQFLFEYFSETQRNKGNFPGRFSGRQFSNSRSEMNVSTLELGDSALYLCASAGASGRSTDTQYFGPGTRLTVL.

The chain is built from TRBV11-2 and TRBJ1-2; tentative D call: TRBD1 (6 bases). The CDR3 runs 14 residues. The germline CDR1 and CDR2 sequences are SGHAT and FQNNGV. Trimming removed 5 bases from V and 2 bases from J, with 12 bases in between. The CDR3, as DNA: TGTGCCAGCAGCCCCAGGGGACCGAACTATGGCTACACCTTC. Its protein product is CASSPRGPNYGYTF.

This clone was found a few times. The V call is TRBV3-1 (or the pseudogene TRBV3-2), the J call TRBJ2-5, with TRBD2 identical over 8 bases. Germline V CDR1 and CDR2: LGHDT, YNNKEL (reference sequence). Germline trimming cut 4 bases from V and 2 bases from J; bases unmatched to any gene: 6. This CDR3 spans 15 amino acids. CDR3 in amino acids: CASSPELAVQETQYF. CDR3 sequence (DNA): TGTGCCAGCAGCCCAGAACTAGCGGTGCAAGAGACCCAGTACTTC.

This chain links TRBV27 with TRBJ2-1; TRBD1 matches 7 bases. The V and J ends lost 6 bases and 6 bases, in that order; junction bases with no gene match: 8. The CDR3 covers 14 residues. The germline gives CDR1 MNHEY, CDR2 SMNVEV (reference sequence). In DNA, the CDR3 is TGTGCCAGCAGCCGGACAGGTAGTGCCAATGAGCAGTTCTTC. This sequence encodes CASSRTGSANEQFF.

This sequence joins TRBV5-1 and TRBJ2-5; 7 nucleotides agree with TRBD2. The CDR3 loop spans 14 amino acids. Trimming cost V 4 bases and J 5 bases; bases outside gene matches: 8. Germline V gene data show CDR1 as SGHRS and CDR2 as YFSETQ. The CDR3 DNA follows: TGCGCCAGCAGCCCCGGACTAGTCGGGGAGACCCAGTACTTC. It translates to CASSPGLVGETQYF.

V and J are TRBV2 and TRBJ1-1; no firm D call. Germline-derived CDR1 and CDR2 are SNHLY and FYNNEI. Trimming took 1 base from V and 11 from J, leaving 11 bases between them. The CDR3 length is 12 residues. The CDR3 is CASSEGSFEAFF. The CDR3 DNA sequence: TGTGCCAGCAGTGAAGGGTCTTTTGAGGCTTTCTTT.

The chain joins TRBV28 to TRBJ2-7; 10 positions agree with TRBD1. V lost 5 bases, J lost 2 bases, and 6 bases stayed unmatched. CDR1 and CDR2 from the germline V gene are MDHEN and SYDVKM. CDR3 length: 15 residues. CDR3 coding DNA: TGTGCCAGCAGTGGCGGGACAGGGGTCCCCTACGAGCAGTACTTC. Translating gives CASSGGTGVPYEQYF. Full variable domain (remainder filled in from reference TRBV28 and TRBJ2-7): DVKVTQSSRYLVKRTGEKVFLECVQDMDHENMFWYRQDPGLGLRLIYFSYDVKMKEKGDIPEGYSVSREKKERFSLILESASTNQTSMYLCASSGGTGVPYEQYFGPGTRLTVT.

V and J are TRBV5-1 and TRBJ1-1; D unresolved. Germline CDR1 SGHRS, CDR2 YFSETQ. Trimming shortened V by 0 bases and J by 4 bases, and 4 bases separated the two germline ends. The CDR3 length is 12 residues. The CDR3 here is CASSLDSTEAFF. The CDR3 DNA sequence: TGCGCCAGCAGCTTGGACTCCACTGAAGCTTTCTTT.

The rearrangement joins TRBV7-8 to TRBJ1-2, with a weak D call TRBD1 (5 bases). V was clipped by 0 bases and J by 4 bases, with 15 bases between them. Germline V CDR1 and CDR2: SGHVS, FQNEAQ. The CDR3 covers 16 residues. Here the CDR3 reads CASSLAMAGGSYGYTF. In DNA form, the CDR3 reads TGTGCCAGCAGCTTAGCGATGGCCGGGGGAAGCTATGGCTACACCTTC.

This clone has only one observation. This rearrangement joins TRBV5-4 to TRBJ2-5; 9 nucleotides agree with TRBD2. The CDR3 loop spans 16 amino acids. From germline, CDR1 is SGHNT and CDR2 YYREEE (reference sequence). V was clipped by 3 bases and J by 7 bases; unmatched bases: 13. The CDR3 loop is CASSSRPGAGGPTQYF. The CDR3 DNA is TGTGCCAGCAGCTCCCGCCCCGGGGCGGGAGGGCCGACCCAGTACTTC.

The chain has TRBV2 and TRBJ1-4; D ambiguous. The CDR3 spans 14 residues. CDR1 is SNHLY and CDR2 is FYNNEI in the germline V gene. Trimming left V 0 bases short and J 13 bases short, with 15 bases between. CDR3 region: CASSEAPISSGLFF. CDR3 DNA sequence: TGTGCCAGCAGTGAAGCGCCGATCTCGTCAGGACTGTTTTTT.

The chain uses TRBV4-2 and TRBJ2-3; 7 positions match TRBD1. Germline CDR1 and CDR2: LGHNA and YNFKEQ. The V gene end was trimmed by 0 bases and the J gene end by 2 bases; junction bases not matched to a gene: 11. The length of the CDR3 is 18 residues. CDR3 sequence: CASSQDIRQGSLTDTQYF. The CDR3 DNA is TGTGCCAGCAGCCAAGATATTAGACAGGGAAGTCTCACAGATACGCAGTATTTT.

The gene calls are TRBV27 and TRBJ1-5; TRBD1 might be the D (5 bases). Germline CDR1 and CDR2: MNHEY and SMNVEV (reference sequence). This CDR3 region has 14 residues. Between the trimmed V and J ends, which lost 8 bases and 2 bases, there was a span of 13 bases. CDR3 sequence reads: CASRQGLGNQPQHF. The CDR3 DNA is TGTGCCAGCCGCCAGGGATTGGGCAATCAGCCCCAGCATTTT.

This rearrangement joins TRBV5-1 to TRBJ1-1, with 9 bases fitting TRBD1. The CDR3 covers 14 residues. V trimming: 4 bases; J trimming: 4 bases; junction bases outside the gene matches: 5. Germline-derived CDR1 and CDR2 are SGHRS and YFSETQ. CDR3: CASSRQGVSTEAFF. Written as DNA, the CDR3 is TGCGCCAGCAGCAGACAGGGGGTTAGCACTGAAGCTTTCTTT.

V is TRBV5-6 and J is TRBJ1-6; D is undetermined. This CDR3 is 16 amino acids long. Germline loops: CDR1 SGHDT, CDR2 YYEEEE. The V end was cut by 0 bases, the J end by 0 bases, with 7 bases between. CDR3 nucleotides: TGTGCCAGCAGCTTGGTACGGAGCTCCTATAATTCACCCCTCCACTTT. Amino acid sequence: CASSLVRSSYNSPLHF.